This TCR beta chain comes out of a study of OX40 agonist ivuxolimab in advanced cancers. As for the study in general: Mean age around 64 years, range about 23 to 79; about 85% male.

Clones were sequenced by immunoSEQ multiplex PCR, and TCRdb holds only the in-frame ones, with some missing. Of some 45,000 clones in the sample, about 89% were seen once. The starting material was CD4+ or CD8+ T cells sorted from blood, obtained in a trial of the OX40 agonist ivuxolimab. The TCR comes from an adult with an advanced solid tumor such as melanoma, head and neck, liver or kidney cancer.

The CDR3 protein is CASSYGRDYEQYF. CDR3 sequence (DNA): TGTGCCAGCAGTTACGGTCGGGACTACGAGCAGTACTTC. This chain links TRBV6-5 with TRBJ2-7, with a possible D match to TRBD2 (5 bases). CDR3 length: 13 residues. The germline V gene encodes CDR1 MNHEY and CDR2 SVGAGI. V was pared by 2 bases and J by 3 bases, with 8 bases between.